The 18 T cell receptor beta chains below all came from one sample that was sequenced in a study of blood T cell repertoires in COVID-19. Profiled with immunoSEQ multiplex PCR; TCRdb holds only in-frame clones, not every one. The sample carries about 25,000 clones, about 84% recorded once. Input material: peripheral blood. All receptors derive from a man aged 45-65 years with active or convalescent COVID-19.

In this sample, this clone turned up once. This chain connects TRBV5-4 to TRBJ1-2; D is possibly TRBD1 (5 bases). The CDR3 runs 16 residues. Germline CDR1 reads SGHNT; CDR2 reads YYREEE (reference sequence). Between the trimmed V and J ends, which lost 4 bases and 4 bases, there was a span of 20 bases. The CDR3 reads CASSQDPREQVYGYTF. The CDR3 coding sequence is TGTGCCAGCAGCCAGGACCCCAGGGAACAAGTCTATGGCTACACCTTC.

This clone was detected many times. This chain joins TRBV29-1 and TRBJ2-1; D possibly corresponds to TRBD2 (6 bases). Trimming pared 1 base from V and 0 bases from J, leaving 13 bases between. Germline-derived CDR1 and CDR2 are SQVTM and ANQGSEA. The CDR3 has 16 amino acids. The CDR3 protein is CSVEVVGLTSYNEQFF. The CDR3 DNA follows: TGCAGCGTTGAAGTAGTTGGACTAACCTCCTACAATGAGCAGTTCTTC.

The V call is TRBV5-6, the J call TRBJ1-5; D unresolved. The CDR3 consists of 14 residues. Between the trimmed V and J ends, which lost 4 bases and 3 bases, there was a span of 11 bases. Germline CDR1 is SGHDT and CDR2 is YYEEEE. The chain's CDR3 is CASSGGPHNQPQHF. The CDR3 nucleotides are TGTGCCAGCAGCGGCGGGCCTCACAATCAGCCCCAGCATTTT.

J is TRBJ2-6 and V is TRBV5-4; 9 bases match TRBD2. Per germline, CDR1 SGHNT and CDR2 YYREEE (reference sequence). The length of the CDR3 is 17 residues. The J segment lost 0 bases and the V segment lost 0 bases, leaving 1 base of the junction unmatched. As DNA, the CDR3 is TGTGCCAGCAGCTTGGCTAGCGGGGTCTCTGGGGCCAACGTCCTGACTTTC. This encodes CASSLASGVSGANVLTF.

As concerns this clone: The junction shows a germline mismatch at one end, possibly a read error. The V gene is TRBV5-4, the J gene TRBJ1-1; possible D gene TRBD1, 6 bases. Germline V gene lookup returns CDR1 SGHNT and CDR2 YYREEE (reference sequence). This CDR3 spans 14 amino acids. The CDR3 nucleotides are TGTGCCAGCACCTCTAAGCAGGGGAACCCTGAAGCTTTCTTT. The encoded protein is CASTSKQGNPEAFF. Looking up the rest from reference TRBV5-4 and TRBJ1-1 gives the full variable domain: ETGVTQSPTHLIKTRGQQVTLRCSSQSGHNTVSWYQQALGQGPQFIFQYYREEENGRGNFPPRFSGLQFPNYSSELNVNALELDDSALYLCASTSKQGNPEAFFGQGTRLTVV.

This sequence joins TRBV6-2 or TRBV6-3 and TRBJ1-2; possible D gene TRBD1, 5 bases. This CDR3 region has 16 residues. Germline lookup yields CDR1 MNHEY and CDR2 SVGEGT. V lost 6 bases and J 8 bases, leaving 25 bases between the germline ends. CDR3 region: CASSELTHTGPGGYTF. CDR3 coding DNA: TGTGCCAGCAGCGAACTGACCCATACAGGTCCTGGGGGCTACACCTTC.

The chain uses TRBV10-3 and TRBJ2-5; TRBD2 matches 13 bases. V trimming: 4 bases; J trimming: 2 bases; junction bases outside the gene matches: 4. This CDR3 spans 16 amino acids. Germline CDR1 ENHRY, CDR2 SYGVKD. As DNA, the CDR3 is TGTGCCATCAGTGGGGGACTAGCGGGGACGCAAGAGACCCAGTACTTC. Protein sequence: CAISGGLAGTQETQYF.

The rearrangement uses TRBV30 and TRBJ2-5; D is undetermined. In germline, CDR1 is GTSNPN, CDR2 SVGIG (reference sequence). V lost 4 bases and J lost 1, with 10 bases in between. The CDR3 loop spans 13 amino acids. CDR3 sequence: CAWNVLVQETQYF. The CDR3 nucleotides are TGTGCCTGGAATGTTTTAGTCCAAGAGACCCAGTACTTC.

The genes are TRBV11-2 and TRBJ1-2; the match to TRBD1 covers 7 bases. Trimming removed 5 bases from V and 5 bases from J; junction bases left unmatched: 14. The germline gives CDR1 SGHAT, CDR2 FQNNGV. There are 16 residues in the CDR3. The CDR3 region is CASSLLGRAGGYGYTF. The DNA of the CDR3 is TGTGCCAGCAGCCTACTAGGAAGGGCAGGGGGTTATGGCTACACCTTC.

This chain uses TRBV7-9 with TRBJ1-6; perhaps TRBD1 as D (5 bases). With 1 base removed from V and 13 bases from J, the gap between germline ends came to 8 bases. CDR1 is SEHNR and CDR2 is FQNEAQ in the germline V gene (reference sequence). This CDR3 contains 12 residues. Here the CDR3 reads CASSLEGDPLHF. In nucleotides, the CDR3 is TGTGCCAGCAGCTTAGAAGGGGATCCCCTCCACTTT. Based on the CDR3 plus reference TRBV7-9 and TRBJ1-6, the full variable domain is DTGVSQNPRHKITKRGQNVTFRCDPISEHNRLYWYRQTLGQGPEFLTYFQNEAQLEKSRLLSDRFSAERPKGSFSTLEIQRTEQGDSAMYLCASSLEGDPLHFGNGTRLTVT.

This clone was seen more than once but under ten times. Here the CDR3 DNA reads TGCGCCAGCAGCTTGACGGGGGGTCAGCCCCAGCATTTT. It encodes CASSLTGGQPQHF. This chain uses TRBV5-1 with TRBJ1-5; possible D gene TRBD1, 5 bases. This CDR3 has 13 amino acids. Germline V gene lookup returns CDR1 SGHRS and CDR2 YFSETQ. Trimming took 1 base from V and 6 from J, leaving 8 bases between them.

The J gene is TRBJ2-7, the V gene TRBV10-3; D may be TRBD2 (6 bases). In germline, CDR1 is ENHRY, CDR2 SYGVKD. CDR3 size: 16 residues. Deletions cut 7 bases from V and 0 bases from J, with 19 bases between. The CDR3 DNA is TGTGCCATCAAGTCCGGGGAGGCAGGACCCTCCTACGAGCAGTACTTC. This encodes CAIKSGEAGPSYEQYF.

The rearrangement links TRBV19 to TRBJ1-6, with D uncertain. Trimming removed 0 bases at V and 6 bases at J, with 6 bases between. There are 14 residues in the CDR3. The germline V gene encodes CDR1 LNHDA and CDR2 SQIVND (reference sequence). CDR3 bases: TGTGCCAGTAGTATAGAGGAGTTTAATTCACCCCTCCACTTT. Its protein product is CASSIEEFNSPLHF.

V gene TRBV9 combines with J gene TRBJ2-7; 8 bases are a match to TRBD2. The V and J ends lost 0 bases and 6 bases, in that order; junction bases with no gene match: 2. The CDR3 is 13 amino acids. The V gene's germline CDR1 is SGDLS and CDR2 YYNGEE. As DNA, the CDR3 is TGTGCCAGCAGCGTAGGGACTAGCCTCGAGCAGTACTTC. It specifies CASSVGTSLEQYF.

This chain connects TRBV27 to TRBJ1-5; unclear D gene. This CDR3 has 12 amino acids. Germline V gives CDR1 MNHEY, CDR2 SMNVEV (reference sequence). V was shortened by 3 bases and J by 9 bases, with 9 bases between the two germline ends. CDR3 nucleotides: TGTGCCAGCAGTTTTGGAGCCGGGCCCCAGCATTTT. Translated: CASSFGAGPQHF.

The J gene is TRBJ1-5, the V gene TRBV7-9, with 7 nucleotides matching TRBD1. The length of the CDR3 is 14 residues. CDR1 is SEHNR and CDR2 is FQNEAQ in the germline V gene (reference sequence). V lost 6 bases to trimming and J lost 2 bases; unmatched junction nucleotides: 4. The DNA for the CDR3 is TGTGCCAGCAGTCGAACAGGGGGCAATCAGCCCCAGCATTTT. This encodes CASSRTGGNQPQHF.

The chain recombines TRBV9 with TRBJ1-4; D uncertain. The V gene's germline CDR1 is SGDLS and CDR2 YYNGEE. The V gene lost 2 bases and the J gene lost 8 bases, with 19 bases spanning the gap. This CDR3 has 16 amino acids. The CDR3 sequence is CASSVGVGQPNEKLFF. The CDR3 DNA sequence: TGTGCCAGCAGCGTCGGGGTCGGCCAGCCCAACGAAAAACTGTTTTTT.

The CDR3 reads CSALKTGEAFF. CDR3 DNA sequence: TGCAGCGCCCTCAAGACAGGGGAAGCTTTCTTT. The chain uses TRBV29-1 and TRBJ1-1; 7 bases line up with TRBD1. This CDR3 contains 11 residues. Germline CDR1 SQVTM, CDR2 ANQGSEA. The V segment lost 7 bases and the J segment 8 bases; nucleotides outside the gene matches: 7.